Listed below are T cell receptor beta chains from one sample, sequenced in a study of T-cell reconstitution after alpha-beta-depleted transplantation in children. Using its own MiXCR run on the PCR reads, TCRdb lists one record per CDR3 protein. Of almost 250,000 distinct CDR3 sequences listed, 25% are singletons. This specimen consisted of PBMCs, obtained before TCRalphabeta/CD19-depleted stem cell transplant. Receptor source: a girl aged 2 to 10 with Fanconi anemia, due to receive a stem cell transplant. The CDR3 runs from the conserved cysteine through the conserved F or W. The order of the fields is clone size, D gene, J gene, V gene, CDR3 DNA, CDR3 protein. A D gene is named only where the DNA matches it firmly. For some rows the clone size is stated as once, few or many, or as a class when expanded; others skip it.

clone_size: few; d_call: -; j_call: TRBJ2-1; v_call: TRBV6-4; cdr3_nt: TGTGCCAGCAGTGACTCGAGTCAGGTAAAAGAGCAGTTCTTC; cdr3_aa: CASSDSSQVKEQFF
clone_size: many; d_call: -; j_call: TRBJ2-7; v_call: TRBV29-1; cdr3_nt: TGCAGCGTTAGGCTTGACTCCCGGGGCGAGCAGTACTTC; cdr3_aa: CSVRLDSRGEQYF
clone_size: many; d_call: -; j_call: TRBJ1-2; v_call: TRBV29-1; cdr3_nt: TGCAGCGTGGACAGTTCCTATGGCTACACCTTC; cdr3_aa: CSVDSSYGYTF
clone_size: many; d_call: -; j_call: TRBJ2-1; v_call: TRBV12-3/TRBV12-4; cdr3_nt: TGTGCCAGCGGAGTTCACGGGGACAATGAGCAGTTCTTC; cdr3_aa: CASGVHGDNEQFF
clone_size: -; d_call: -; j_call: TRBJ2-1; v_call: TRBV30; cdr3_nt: TGTGCCTGGACTCGGGGATTCAATGAGCAGTTCTTC; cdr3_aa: CAWTRGFNEQFF
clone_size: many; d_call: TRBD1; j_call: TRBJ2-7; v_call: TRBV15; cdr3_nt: TGTGCCACCAGCAGAGATGACAGGGGGTGGTCGTACGAGCAGTACTTC; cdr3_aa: CATSRDDRGWSYEQYF
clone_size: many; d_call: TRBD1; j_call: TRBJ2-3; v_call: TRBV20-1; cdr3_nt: TGCAGTGCTAGAGATCGAGGGACAGGGGCAGATACGCAGTATTTT; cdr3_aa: CSARDRGTGADTQYF
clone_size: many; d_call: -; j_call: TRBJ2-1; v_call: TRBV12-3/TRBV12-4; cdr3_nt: TGTGCCAGCAGTTTAGGCCTAGGTCCAGTGAAGCAGTTCTTC; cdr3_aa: CASSLGLGPVKQFF
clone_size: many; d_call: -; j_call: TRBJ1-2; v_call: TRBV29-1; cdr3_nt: TGCAGCGTTGGAAGTCTGAACTATGGCTACACCTTC; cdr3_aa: CSVGSLNYGYTF
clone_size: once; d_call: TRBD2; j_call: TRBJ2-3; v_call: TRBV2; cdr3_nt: TGTGCCAGCAGCCCGAGCGGGAGTGACACAGATACGCAGTATTTT; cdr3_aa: CASSPSGSDTDTQYF
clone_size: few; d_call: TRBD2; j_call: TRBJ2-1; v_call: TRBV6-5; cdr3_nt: TGTGCCAGCAGTCAGGGACTAGCGGGCAATGAGCAGTTCTTC; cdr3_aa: CASSQGLAGNEQFF
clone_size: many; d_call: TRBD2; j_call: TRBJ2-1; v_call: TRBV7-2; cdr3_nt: TGTGCCAGCAGCTTAATGGCCCGACTAGCGGAGTACAATGAGCAGTTCTTC; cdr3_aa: CASSLMARLAEYNEQFF
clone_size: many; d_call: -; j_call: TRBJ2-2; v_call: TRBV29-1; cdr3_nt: TGCAGCGTTCAGAAGTACTCCGGGGAGCTGTTTTTT; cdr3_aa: CSVQKYSGELFF
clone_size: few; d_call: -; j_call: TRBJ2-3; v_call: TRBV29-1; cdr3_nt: TGCAGCGTTGACATAACAGATACGCAGTATTTT; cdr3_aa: CSVDITDTQYF
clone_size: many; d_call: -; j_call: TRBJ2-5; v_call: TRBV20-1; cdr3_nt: TGCAGTGCGGAGGGGCTGGGACACTCCCAAGAGACCCAGTACTTC; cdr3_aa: CSAEGLGHSQETQYF
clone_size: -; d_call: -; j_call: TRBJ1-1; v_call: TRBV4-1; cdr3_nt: TGCGCCAGCAGCCCGTTCGATATTGGGCGTGAAGCTTTCTTT; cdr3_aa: CASSPFDIGREAFF
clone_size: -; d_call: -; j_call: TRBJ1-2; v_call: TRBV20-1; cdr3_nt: TGCAGTGCCCCGCGAAACTATGGCTACACCTTC; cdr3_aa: CSAPRNYGYTF
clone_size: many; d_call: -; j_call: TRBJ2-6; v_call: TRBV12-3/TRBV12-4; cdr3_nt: TGTGCCAGCACTTGGGGGGGCGCCGGGGCCAACGTCCTGACTTTC; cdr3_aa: CASTWGGAGANVLTF
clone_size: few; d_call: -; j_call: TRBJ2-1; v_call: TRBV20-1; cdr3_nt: TGCAGTGCTAGCTTCGGGGAACGTGTAGGCAATGAGCAGTTCTTC; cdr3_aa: CSASFGERVGNEQFF
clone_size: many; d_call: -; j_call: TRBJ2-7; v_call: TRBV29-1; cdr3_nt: TGCAGCGTTCAGGTGGCCCTTTACGAGCAGTACTTC; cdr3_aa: CSVQVALYEQYF
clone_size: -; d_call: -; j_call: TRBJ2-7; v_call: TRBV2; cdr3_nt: TGTGCCAGCAGTTGGGTAGGAGGGTCCGACTACGAGCAGTACTTC; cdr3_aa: CASSWVGGSDYEQYF
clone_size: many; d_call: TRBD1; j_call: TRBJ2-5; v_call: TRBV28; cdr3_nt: TGTGCCAGCAGTTATGGACAGGGTGGAGAGACCCAGTACTTC; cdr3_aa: CASSYGQGGETQYF
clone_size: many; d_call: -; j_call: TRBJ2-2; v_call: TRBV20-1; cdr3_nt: TGCAGTGCTAGACCTCGTGGAGGGTCGGGATCCACCGGGGAGCTGTTTTTT; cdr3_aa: CSARPRGGSGSTGELFF
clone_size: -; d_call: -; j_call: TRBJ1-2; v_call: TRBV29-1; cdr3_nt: TGCAGCGTTGGGGGTGTAGAGGGGCCCCATTTTGGCTACACCTTC; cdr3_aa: CSVGGVEGPHFGYTF
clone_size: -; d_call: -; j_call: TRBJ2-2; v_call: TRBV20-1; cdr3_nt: TGCAGTGCTACTAGTCCCGGGGAGCTGTTTTTT; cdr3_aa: CSATSPGELFF
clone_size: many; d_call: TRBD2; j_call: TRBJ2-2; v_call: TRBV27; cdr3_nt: TGTGCCAGCACCAAGCTAGCGGGAGTTACCGGGGAGCTGTTTTTT; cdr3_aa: CASTKLAGVTGELFF
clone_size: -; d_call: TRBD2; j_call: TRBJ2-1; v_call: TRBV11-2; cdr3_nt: TGTGCCAGCAGCTTAGAAGGTAGCGGGAGGAGCTACAATGAGCAGTTCTTC; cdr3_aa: CASSLEGSGRSYNEQFF
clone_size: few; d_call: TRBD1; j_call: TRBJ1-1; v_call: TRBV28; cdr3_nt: TGTGCCAGCGACCCGGACAGGGAGGTACCTGAAGCTTTCTTT; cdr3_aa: CASDPDREVPEAFF
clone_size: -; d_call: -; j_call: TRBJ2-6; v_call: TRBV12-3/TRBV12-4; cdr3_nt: TGTGCCATCCCCACTTTGATCGGCCCGGTGACGCTCTCTGGGGCCAACGTCCTGACTTTC; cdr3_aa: CAIPTLIGPVTLSGANVLTF
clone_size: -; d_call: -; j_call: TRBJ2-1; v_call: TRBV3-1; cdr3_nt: TGTGCCAGCAGCCCCTCCAAAGGGGGGTCCTACAATGAGCAGTTCTTC; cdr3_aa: CASSPSKGGSYNEQFF
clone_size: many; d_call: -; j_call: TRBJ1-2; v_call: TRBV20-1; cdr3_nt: TGCAGTGCAGGGGGACGCATTACTAACTATGGCTACACCTTC; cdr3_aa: CSAGGRITNYGYTF
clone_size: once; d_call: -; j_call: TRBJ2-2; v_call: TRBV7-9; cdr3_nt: TGTGCCAGTCCTTTCGCGAACACCGGGGAGCTGTTTTTT; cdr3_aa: CASPFANTGELFF
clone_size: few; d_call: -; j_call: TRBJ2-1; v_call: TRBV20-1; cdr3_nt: TGCAGTGCTAGAGATTTTGTACCCTACAATGAGCAGTTCTTC; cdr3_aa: CSARDFVPYNEQFF
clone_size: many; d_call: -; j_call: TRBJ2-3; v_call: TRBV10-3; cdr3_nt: TGTGCCATCGGTACGGGGGACTTCGGGGGCACAGATACGCAGTATTTT; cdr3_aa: CAIGTGDFGGTDTQYF
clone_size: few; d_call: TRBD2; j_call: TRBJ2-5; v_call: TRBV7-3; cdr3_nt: TGTGCCAGCAGCTTGGGCGGGAGGCCCCAAGAGACCCAGTACTTC; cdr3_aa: CASSLGGRPQETQYF
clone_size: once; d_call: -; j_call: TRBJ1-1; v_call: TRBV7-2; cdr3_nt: TGTGCCAGCAGCTTGCGGATGGGCACTGAAGCTTTCTTT; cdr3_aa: CASSLRMGTEAFF
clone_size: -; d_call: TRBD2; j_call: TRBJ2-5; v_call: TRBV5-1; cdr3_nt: TGCGCCAGCAGCTCACTAGCGCAAGAGACCCAGTACTTC; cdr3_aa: CASSSLAQETQYF
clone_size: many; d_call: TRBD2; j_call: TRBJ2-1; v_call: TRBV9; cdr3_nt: TGTGCCAGCAGCGTAGGGCCTAGCGGGAGGGCAGATGAGCAGTTCTTC; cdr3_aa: CASSVGPSGRADEQFF
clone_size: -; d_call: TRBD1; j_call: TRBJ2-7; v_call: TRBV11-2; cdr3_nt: TGTGCCAGCAGCCCCCAGCCGACAGGGCGTGAGCAGTACTTC; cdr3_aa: CASSPQPTGREQYF
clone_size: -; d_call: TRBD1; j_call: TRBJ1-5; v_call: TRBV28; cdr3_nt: TGTGCCAGCAGTCCGACAGGGAGGGAATATCAGCCCCAGCATTTT; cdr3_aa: CASSPTGREYQPQHF
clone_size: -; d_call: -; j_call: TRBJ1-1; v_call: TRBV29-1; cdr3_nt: TGCAGCGTTGAAGTCCCGACAGGTTGGGCAACGGGCGCTGAAGCTTTCTTT; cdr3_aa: CSVEVPTGWATGAEAFF
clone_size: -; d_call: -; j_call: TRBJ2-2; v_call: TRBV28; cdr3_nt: TGTGCCAGCAGTTTAATCCCTTTAGCCGGGGAGCTGTTTTTT; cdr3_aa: CASSLIPLAGELFF
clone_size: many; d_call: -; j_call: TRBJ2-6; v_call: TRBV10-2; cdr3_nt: TGCGCCAGCAGTGAGTTTAGAGGCTTGGCCAACGTCCTGACTTTC; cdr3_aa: CASSEFRGLANVLTF
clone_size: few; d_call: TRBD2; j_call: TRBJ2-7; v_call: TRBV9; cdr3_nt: TGTGCCAGCAGCGTAGGAGTGACTAGCGGGACCTACGAGCAGTACTTC; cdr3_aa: CASSVGVTSGTYEQYF
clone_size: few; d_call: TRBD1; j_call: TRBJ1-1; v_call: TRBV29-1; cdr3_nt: TGCAGCGTACAGGGGGTGATGAACACTGAAGCTTTCTTT; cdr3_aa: CSVQGVMNTEAFF
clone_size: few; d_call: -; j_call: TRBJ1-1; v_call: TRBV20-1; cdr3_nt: TGCAGTGCTAGAGATTGGGGCGAACCGCATGGAACCACTGAAGCTTTCTTT; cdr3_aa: CSARDWGEPHGTTEAFF
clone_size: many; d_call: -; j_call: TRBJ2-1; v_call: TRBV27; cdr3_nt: TGTGCCAGCAGTCTTGACGGTTCCTCCTACAATGAGCAGTTCTTC; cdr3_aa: CASSLDGSSYNEQFF
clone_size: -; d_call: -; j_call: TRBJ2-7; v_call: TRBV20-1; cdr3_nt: TGCAGTGCTAGCCCCGCGACTAGTTACGAGCAGTACTTC; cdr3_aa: CSASPATSYEQYF
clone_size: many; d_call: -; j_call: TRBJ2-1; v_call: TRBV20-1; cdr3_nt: TGCAGTGCGAGGACAACCACTTACAATGAGCAGTTCTTC; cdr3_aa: CSARTTTYNEQFF
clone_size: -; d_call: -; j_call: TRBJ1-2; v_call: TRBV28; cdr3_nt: TGTGCCAGCAGTACAGGGTTCTATGGCTACACCTTC; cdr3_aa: CASSTGFYGYTF
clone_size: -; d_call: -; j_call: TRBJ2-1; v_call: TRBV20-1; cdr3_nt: TGCAGTGCTAGAGACCCGGCGAAATGGGGCGATGAGCAGTTCTTC; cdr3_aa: CSARDPAKWGDEQFF
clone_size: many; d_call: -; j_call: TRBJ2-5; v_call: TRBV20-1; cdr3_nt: TGCAGTGCGGGCAGGGAAGAGACCCAGTACTTC; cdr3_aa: CSAGREETQYF
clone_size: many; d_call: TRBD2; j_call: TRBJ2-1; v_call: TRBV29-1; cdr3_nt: TGCAGCGTTAGTGCGGGGGGACTCCCGTACTACAATGAGCAGTTCTTC; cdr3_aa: CSVSAGGLPYYNEQFF
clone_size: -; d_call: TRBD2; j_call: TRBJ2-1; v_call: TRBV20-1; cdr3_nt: TGCAGTGCTCGGGGGGGTTTAATCGGTGAGCAGTTCTTC; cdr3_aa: CSARGGLIGEQFF
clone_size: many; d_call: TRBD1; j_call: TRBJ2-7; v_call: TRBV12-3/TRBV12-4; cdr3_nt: TGTGCCAGCAGTCCCCCTAAGGGCAGGGGGCCCTACGAGCAGTACTTC; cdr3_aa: CASSPPKGRGPYEQYF